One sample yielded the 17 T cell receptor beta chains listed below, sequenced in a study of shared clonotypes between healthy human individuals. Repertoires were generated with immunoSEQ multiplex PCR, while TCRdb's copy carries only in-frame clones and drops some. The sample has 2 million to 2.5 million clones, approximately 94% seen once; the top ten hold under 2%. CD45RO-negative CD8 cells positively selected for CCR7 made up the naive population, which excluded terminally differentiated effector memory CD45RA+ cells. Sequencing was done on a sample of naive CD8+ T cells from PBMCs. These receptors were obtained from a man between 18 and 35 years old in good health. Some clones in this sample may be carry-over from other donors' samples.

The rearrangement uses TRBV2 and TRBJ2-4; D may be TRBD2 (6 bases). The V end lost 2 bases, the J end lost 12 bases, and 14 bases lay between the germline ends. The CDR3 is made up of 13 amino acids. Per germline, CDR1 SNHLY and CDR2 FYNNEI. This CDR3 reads CASSERVVGGQYF. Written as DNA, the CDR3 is TGTGCCAGCAGTGAAAGGGTGGTGGGGGGTCAGTACTTC.

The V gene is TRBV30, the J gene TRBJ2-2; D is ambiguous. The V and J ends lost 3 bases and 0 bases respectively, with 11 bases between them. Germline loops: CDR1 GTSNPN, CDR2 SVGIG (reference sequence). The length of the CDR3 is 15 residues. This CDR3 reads CAWRRYTTNTGELFF. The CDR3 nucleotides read TGTGCCTGGAGGAGATACACCACGAACACCGGGGAGCTGTTTTTT.

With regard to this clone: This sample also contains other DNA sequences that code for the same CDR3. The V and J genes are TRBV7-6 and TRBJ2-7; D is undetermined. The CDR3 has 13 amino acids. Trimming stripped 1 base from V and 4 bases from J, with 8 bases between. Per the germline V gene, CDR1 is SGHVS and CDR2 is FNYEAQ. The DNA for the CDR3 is TGTGCCAGCAGCTTAGGGTCCGGTTACGAGCAGTACTTC. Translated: CASSLGSGYEQYF.

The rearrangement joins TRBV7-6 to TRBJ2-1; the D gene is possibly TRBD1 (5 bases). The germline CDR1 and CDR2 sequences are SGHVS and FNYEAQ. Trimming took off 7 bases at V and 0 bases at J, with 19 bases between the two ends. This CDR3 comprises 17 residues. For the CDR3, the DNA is TGTGCCAGCATTCCCACAAAGGGGTTGATCTCCTACAATGAGCAGTTCTTC. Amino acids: CASIPTKGLISYNEQFF.

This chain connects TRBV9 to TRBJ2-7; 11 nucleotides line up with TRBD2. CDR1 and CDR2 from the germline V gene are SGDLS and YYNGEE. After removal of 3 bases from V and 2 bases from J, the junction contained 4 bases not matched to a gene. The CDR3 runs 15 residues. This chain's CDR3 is CASSAELAGAYEQYF. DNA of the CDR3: TGTGCCAGCAGCGCCGAACTAGCGGGAGCCTACGAGCAGTACTTC. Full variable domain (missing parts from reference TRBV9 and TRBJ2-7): DSGVTQTPKHLITATGQRVTLRCSPRSGDLSVYWYQQSLDQGLQFLIQYYNGEERAKGNILERFSAQQFPDLHSELNLSSLELGDSALYFCASSAELAGAYEQYFGPGTRLTVT.

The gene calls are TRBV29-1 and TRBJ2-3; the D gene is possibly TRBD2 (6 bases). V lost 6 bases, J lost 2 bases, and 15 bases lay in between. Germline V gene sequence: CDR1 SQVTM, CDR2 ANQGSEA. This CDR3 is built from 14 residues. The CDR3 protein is CSVTLAEHTDTQYF. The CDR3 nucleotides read TGCAGCGTCACCTTAGCGGAGCACACAGATACGCAGTATTTT.

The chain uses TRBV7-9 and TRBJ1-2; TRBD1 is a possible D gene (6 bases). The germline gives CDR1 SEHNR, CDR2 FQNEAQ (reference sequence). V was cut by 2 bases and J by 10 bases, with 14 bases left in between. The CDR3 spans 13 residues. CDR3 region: CASSLSGDVVYTF. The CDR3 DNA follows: TGTGCCAGCAGCTTATCAGGGGACGTGGTCTACACCTTC.

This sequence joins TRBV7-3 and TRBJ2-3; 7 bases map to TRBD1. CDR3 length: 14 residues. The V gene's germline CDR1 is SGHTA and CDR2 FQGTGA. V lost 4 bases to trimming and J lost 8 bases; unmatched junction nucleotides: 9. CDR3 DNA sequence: TGTGCCAGCAGCTCCCCATCCAGGGGGTCTACGCAGTATTTT. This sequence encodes CASSSPSRGSTQYF.

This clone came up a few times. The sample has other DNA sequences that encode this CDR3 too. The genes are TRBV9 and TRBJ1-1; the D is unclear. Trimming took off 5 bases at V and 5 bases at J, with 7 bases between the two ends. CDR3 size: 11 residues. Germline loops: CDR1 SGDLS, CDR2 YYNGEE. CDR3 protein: CASSSGTEAFF. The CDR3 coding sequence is TGTGCCAGCAGTAGTGGTACTGAAGCTTTCTTT.

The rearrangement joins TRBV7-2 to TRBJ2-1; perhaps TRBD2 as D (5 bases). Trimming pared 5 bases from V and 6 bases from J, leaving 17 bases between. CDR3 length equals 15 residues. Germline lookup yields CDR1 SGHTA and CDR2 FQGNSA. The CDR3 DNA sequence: TGTGCCAGCAGCCCCCCAGCTCCGGCGGGCAATGAGCAGTTCTTC. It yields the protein CASSPPAPAGNEQFF. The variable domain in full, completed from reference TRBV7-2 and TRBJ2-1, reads GAGVSQSPSNKVTEKGKDVELRCDPISGHTALYWYRQSLGQGLEFLIYFQGNSAPDKSGLPSDRFSAERTGGSVSTLTIQRTQQEDSAVYLCASSPPAPAGNEQFFGPGTRLTVL.

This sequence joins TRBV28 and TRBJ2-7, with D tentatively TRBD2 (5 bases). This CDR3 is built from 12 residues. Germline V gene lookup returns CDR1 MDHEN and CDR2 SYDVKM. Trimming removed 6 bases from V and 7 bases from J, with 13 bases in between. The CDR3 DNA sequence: TGTGCCAGCAGCGGGCTTGGCGGGGAGCAGTACTTC. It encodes CASSGLGGEQYF.

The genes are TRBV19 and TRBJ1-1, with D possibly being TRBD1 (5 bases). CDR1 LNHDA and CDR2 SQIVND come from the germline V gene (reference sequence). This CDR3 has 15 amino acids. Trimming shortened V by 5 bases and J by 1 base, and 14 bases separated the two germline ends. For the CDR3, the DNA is TGTGCCAGTAGTTCTGACGGGGCGGCGAACACTGAAGCTTTCTTT. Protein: CASSSDGAANTEAFF.

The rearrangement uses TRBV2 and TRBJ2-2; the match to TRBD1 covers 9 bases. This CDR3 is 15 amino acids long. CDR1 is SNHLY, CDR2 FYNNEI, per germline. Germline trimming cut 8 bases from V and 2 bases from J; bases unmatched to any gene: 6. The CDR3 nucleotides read TGTGCCAGCTGTCCGGGACAGGGTAACACCGGGGAGCTGTTTTTT. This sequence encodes CASCPGQGNTGELFF.

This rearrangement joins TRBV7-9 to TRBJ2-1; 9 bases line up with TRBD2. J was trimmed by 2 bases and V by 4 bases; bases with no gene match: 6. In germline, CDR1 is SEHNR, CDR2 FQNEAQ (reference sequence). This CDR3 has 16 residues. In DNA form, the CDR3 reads TGTGCCAGCAGCTCATCGACTAGCGGCCCCTACAATGAGCAGTTCTTC. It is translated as CASSSSTSGPYNEQFF. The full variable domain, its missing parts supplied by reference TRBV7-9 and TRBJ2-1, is DTGVSQNPRHKITKRGQNVTFRCDPISEHNRLYWYRQTLGQGPEFLTYFQNEAQLEKSRLLSDRFSAERPKGSFSTLEIQRTEQGDSAMYLCASSSSTSGPYNEQFFGPGTRLTVL.

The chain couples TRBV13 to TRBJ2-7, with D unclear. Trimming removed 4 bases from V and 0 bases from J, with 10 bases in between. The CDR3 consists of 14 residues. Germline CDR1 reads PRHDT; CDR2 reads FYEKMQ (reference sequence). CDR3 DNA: TGTGCCAGCAGCTCTCGTAAGAGCTCCTACGAGCAGTACTTC. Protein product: CASSSRKSSYEQYF. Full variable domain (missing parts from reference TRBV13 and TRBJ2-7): AAGVIQSPRHLIKEKRETATLKCYPIPRHDTVYWYQQGPGQDPQFLISFYEKMQSDKGSIPDRFSAQQFSDYHSELNMSSLELGDSALYFCASSSRKSSYEQYFGPGTRLTVT.

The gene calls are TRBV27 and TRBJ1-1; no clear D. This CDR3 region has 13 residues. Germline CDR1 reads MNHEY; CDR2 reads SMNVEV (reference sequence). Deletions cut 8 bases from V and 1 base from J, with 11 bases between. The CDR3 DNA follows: TGTGCCAGCCGAGGGAAACGGAACACTGAAGCTTTCTTT. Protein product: CASRGKRNTEAFF.

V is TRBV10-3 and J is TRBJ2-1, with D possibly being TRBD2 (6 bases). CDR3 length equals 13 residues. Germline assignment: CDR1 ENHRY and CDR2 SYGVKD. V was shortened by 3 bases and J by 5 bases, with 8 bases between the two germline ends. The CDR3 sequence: CAISDGGDNEQFF. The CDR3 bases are TGTGCCATCAGTGACGGGGGAGACAATGAGCAGTTCTTC.